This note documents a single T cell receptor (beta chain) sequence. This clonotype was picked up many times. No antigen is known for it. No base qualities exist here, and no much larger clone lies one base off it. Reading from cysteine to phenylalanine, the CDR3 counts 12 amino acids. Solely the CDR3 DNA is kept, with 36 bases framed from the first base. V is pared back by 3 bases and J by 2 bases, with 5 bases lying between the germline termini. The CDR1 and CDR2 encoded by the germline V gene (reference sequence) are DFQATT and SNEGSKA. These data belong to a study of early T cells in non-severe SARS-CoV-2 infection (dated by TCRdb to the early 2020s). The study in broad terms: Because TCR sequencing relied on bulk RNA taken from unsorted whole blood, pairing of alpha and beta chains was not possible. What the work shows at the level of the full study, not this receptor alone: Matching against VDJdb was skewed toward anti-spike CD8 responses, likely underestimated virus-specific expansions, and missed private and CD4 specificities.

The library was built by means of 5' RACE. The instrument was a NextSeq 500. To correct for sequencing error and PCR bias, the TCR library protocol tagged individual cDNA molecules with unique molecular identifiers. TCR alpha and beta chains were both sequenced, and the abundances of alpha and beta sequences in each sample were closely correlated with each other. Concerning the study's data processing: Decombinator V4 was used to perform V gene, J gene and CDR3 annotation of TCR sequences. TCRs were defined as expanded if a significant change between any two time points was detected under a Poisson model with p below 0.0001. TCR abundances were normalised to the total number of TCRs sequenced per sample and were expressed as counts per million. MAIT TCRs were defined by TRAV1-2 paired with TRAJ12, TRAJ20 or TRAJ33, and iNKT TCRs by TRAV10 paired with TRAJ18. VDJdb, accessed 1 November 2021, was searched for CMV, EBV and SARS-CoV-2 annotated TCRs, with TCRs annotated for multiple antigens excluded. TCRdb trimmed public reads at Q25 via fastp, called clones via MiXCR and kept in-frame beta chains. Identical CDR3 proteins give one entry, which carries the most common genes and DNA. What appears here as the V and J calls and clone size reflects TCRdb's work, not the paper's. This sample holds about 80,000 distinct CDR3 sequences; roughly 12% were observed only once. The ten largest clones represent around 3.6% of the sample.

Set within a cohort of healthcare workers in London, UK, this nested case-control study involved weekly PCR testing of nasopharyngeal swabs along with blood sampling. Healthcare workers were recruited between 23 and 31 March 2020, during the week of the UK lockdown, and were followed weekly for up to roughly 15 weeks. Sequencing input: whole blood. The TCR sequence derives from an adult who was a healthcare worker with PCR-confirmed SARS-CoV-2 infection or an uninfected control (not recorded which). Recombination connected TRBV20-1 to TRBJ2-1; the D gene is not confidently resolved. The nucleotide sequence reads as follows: TGCAGTGCTAGCGCTCCCTACAATGAGCAGTTCTTC. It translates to CSASAPYNEQFF.